Following are 28 T cell receptor beta chains from one sample sequenced in a study of identical twins. TCRdb analysed the 5' RACE reads with MiXCR anew, one entry per CDR3 protein. The sample lists approximately 350,000 distinct CDR3 sequences, 12% seen once, with more than 6% in the top ten. The sample also formed part of further work on yellow fever vaccine responses in identical twins.

Sequenced sample: CD8+ T cells sorted from blood. The source is a woman aged 18 to 35 in good health.

This clonotype was seen at least ten times. V is TRBV10-1 and J is TRBJ2-3; D unclear. The CDR3 runs to 14 residues. Germline V gene data show CDR1 as WNHNN and CDR2 as SYGVQD (reference sequence). V lost 3 bases and J lost 0, with 7 bases in between. The CDR3 bases are TGCGCCAGCAGTGATGGCAGGAGCACAGATACGCAGTATTTT. Encoded protein: CASSDGRSTDTQYF.

V and J are TRBV2 and TRBJ2-3; the D gene is possibly TRBD2 (6 bases). CDR1 is SNHLY and CDR2 is FYNNEI in the germline V gene. V shed 0 bases and J shed 3 bases, with 10 bases lying between them. The CDR3 spans 15 residues. The CDR3 region is CASSEARGGTDTQYF. CDR3 DNA sequence: TGTGCCAGCAGTGAAGCCCGGGGAGGTACAGATACGCAGTATTTT.

The gene calls are TRBV20-1 and TRBJ2-6; D remains ambiguous. Between the trimmed V and J ends, which lost 2 bases and 1 base, there was a span of 6 bases. The CDR3 sequence is 14 residues long. Looked up from germline, CDR1 is DFQATT and CDR2 is SNEGSKA (reference sequence). The CDR3 region has the DNA TGCAGTGCTAGAATGGGATCTGGGGCCAACGTCCTGACTTTC. Translated: CSARMGSGANVLTF.

At least ten counts were recorded for this clonotype. The chain joins TRBV5-1 to TRBJ2-1, with TRBD2 matching 9 bases. Per germline, CDR1 SGHRS and CDR2 YFSETQ. The CDR3 contains 19 residues. The V gene end was trimmed by 0 bases and the J gene end by 8 bases; junction bases not matched to a gene: 18. CDR3 bases: TGCGCCAGCAGCTTGGCCGGGCTAGCGGGAAGGCGCCCCTTGGATGAGCAGTTCTTC. This sequence encodes CASSLAGLAGRRPLDEQFF.

This clonotype was counted only a few times. The chain is built from TRBV12-3 or TRBV12-4 and TRBJ2-1; 10 bases fit TRBD1. The CDR3 totals 14 residues. The junction had 1 base not matched to a gene; V was cut back by 2 bases and J by 6 bases. The CDR3 nucleotides are TGTGCCAGCAGTTTATGGGACAGGGGCAATGAGCAGTTCTTC. Translation gives CASSLWDRGNEQFF.

The chain combines TRBV6-1 with TRBJ2-1, with D hard to call. Trimming took 5 bases from V and 6 from J, leaving 11 bases between them. This CDR3 comprises 13 residues. CDR1 and CDR2 from the germline V gene are MNHNS and SASEGT. Here the CDR3 reads CASSNQPFNEQFF. In DNA, the CDR3 is TGTGCCAGCAGTAATCAGCCCTTCAATGAGCAGTTCTTC.

This clonotype has only a few counts. V gene TRBV28 combines with J gene TRBJ2-1; D is perhaps TRBD1 or TRBD2 (6 bases each). Germline CDR1 and CDR2: MDHEN and SYDVKM. CDR3 size: 16 residues. Trimming shortened V by 8 bases and J by 4 bases, and 21 bases separated the two germline ends. The CDR3 sequence: CASQFPRGTTYNEQFF. As DNA, the CDR3 is TGTGCCAGCCAGTTCCCCCGCGGGACAACTTACAATGAGCAGTTCTTC.

The rearrangement joins TRBV15 to TRBJ2-7; D call uncertain. Per germline, CDR1 LNHNV and CDR2 YYDKDF (reference sequence). The CDR3 sequence is 17 residues long. The V end was cut by 0 bases, the J end by 5 bases, with 20 bases between. CDR3 in DNA: TGTGCCACCAGCAGAGATTTTCGAACTCGAGAGTACAACGAGCAGTACTTC. Residues: CATSRDFRTREYNEQYF.

The rearrangement links TRBV4-2 to TRBJ2-2; weak D call: TRBD1 (5 bases). Germline assignment: CDR1 LGHNA and CDR2 YNFKEQ. The CDR3 has 14 residues. Trimming removed 3 bases from V and 5 bases from J, with 10 bases in between. The CDR3 nucleotides read TGTGCCAGCAGCCACATCGGACAAACCGGGGAGCTGTTTTTT. Translated, it gives CASSHIGQTGELFF.

This clonotype was detected only a few times. As DNA, the CDR3 is TGCGCCAGCAGCTTGGATAGACTAGCGGGAGGATATACGCAGTATTTT. It translates to CASSLDRLAGGYTQYF. The chain is built from TRBV5-1 and TRBJ2-3, with TRBD2 matching 13 bases. V shed 0 bases, J shed 7 bases, and the junction held 5 bases outside the gene matches. CDR3 length: 16 residues. The V gene's germline CDR1 is SGHRS and CDR2 YFSETQ.

This clonotype has only a few counts. The rearrangement links TRBV19 to TRBJ2-1; no clear D. This CDR3 spans 13 amino acids. V was shortened by 1 base and J by 9 bases, with 10 bases between the two germline ends. The germline V gene encodes CDR1 LNHDA and CDR2 SQIVND (reference sequence). The CDR3 DNA reads as TGTGCCAGTAGTATAGCTCACTTGCGTGAGCAGTTCTTC. Translated: CASSIAHLREQFF.

This clonotype was counted between two and nine times. The V call is TRBV7-9, the J call TRBJ2-1, with 12 bases identical to TRBD2. The CDR3 sequence is 16 residues long. The germline gives CDR1 SEHNR, CDR2 FQNEAQ (reference sequence). J lost 3 bases, V lost 6 bases, and 6 bases had no gene match. CDR3 coding DNA: TGTGCCAGCAGACCCCGGACTAGCGGGGTCTACAATGAGCAGTTCTTC. Translated, it gives CASRPRTSGVYNEQFF.

This clonotype has more than one count but fewer than ten. The V call is TRBV4-1, the J call TRBJ2-7; no clear D gene. The CDR3 has 13 residues. Germline lookup yields CDR1 MGHRA and CDR2 YSYEKL. Deletions cut 3 bases from V and 4 bases from J, with 10 bases between. DNA for the CDR3: TGCGCCAGCAGCCAGCCCTTGATGTACGAGCAGTACTTC. It encodes CASSQPLMYEQYF.

This clonotype came up many times. This chain joins TRBV12-3 or TRBV12-4 and TRBJ1-1; D not certain. There are 12 residues in the CDR3. V was clipped by 6 bases and J by 3 bases, with 8 bases between them. CDR3 residues: CASRRVDTEAFF. CDR3 DNA: TGTGCCAGCAGGCGGGTGGACACTGAAGCTTTCTTT.

This clonotype was observed many times. The V call is TRBV10-3, the J call TRBJ2-7; D perhaps matches TRBD2 (5 bases). Germline CDR1 reads ENHRY; CDR2 reads SYGVKD. There are 15 residues in the CDR3. Trimming took off 0 bases at V and 0 bases at J, with 9 bases between the two ends. CDR3 amino acids: CAISESDGLSYEQYF. Written as DNA, the CDR3 is TGTGCCATCAGTGAGTCCGACGGACTCTCCTACGAGCAGTACTTC.

This clonotype was found a few times. The rearrangement links TRBV7-9 to TRBJ2-1; TRBD1 matches 8 bases. Germline CDR1 reads SEHNR; CDR2 reads FQNEAQ (reference sequence). V was clipped by 5 bases and J by 8 bases; unmatched bases: 8. CDR3 length: 14 amino acids. CDR3 DNA sequence: TGTGCCAGCAGCCCCAGGGGGCGTATCGATGAGCAGTTCTTC. This sequence encodes CASSPRGRIDEQFF.

This clonotype turned up a few times. This chain connects TRBV9 to TRBJ1-2, with TRBD1 identical over 7 bases. This CDR3 has 12 amino acids. Germline-derived CDR1 and CDR2 are SGDLS and YYNGEE. J was trimmed by 5 bases and V by 3 bases; bases with no gene match: 1. The CDR3 loop reads CASSGTGYGYTF. The CDR3 nucleotides read TGTGCCAGCAGCGGGACAGGTTATGGCTACACCTTC.

This clonotype was detected only a few times. This CDR3 reads CASSQGKPPGETQYF. The CDR3 DNA is TGTGCCAGCAGCCAAGGGAAGCCGCCAGGAGAGACCCAGTACTTC. This chain joins TRBV14 and TRBJ2-5; D not resolved. The germline V gene has CDR1 SGHDN and CDR2 FVKESK. The CDR3 has 15 residues. The ends were cut back, 1 base at V and 4 bases at J, with 13 bases in the middle.

There are a few counts of this clonotype. The genes are TRBV2 and TRBJ2-2; D not certain. Germline assignment: CDR1 SNHLY and CDR2 FYNNEI. The CDR3 has 12 residues. V lost 7 bases and J 2 bases, leaving 5 bases between the germline ends. The CDR3 nucleotides read TGTGCCAGCATGGCCAACACCGGGGAGCTGTTTTTT. Protein product: CASMANTGELFF.

The rearrangement joins TRBV6-4 to TRBJ2-1, with 8 bases fitting TRBD2. The length of the CDR3 is 15 residues. The trim removed 6 bases at V and 7 bases at J, leaving 11 bases unmatched. Germline assignment: CDR1 MRHNA and CDR2 SNTAGT. The CDR3 coding sequence is TGTGCCAGCAGCTTCACGGGGGGGCCGGAAAATGAGCAGTTCTTC. As protein: CASSFTGGPENEQFF.

The genes are TRBV11-3 and TRBJ1-1; D is possibly TRBD1 (6 bases). The germline gives CDR1 SGHNT, CDR2 YENEEA. V was cut by 1 base and J by 6 bases, with 9 bases left in between. The CDR3 runs 13 residues. CDR3 nucleotide sequence: TGTGCCAGCAGCTTAGCGGGGGGGCCTGAAGCTTTCTTT. Protein sequence: CASSLAGGPEAFF.

This clonotype occurred a few times. This rearrangement joins TRBV7-8 to TRBJ2-6; D remains ambiguous. CDR1 is SGHVS and CDR2 is FQNEAQ in the germline V gene. V lost 6 bases to trimming and J lost 0 bases, with 6 bases between them. This CDR3 is 14 amino acids long. The CDR3 region is CASRLPSGANVLTF. For the CDR3, the DNA is TGTGCCAGCAGACTTCCCTCTGGGGCCAACGTCCTGACTTTC. The full variable domain, in which reference TRBV7-8 and TRBJ2-6 provide the parts outside the CDR3, is GAGVSQSPRYKVAKRGQDVALRCDPISGHVSLFWYQQALGQGPEFLTYFQNEAQLDKSGLPSDRFFAERPEGSVSTLKIQRTQQEDSAVYLCASRLPSGANVLTFGAGSRLTVL.

This clonotype was counted at least ten times. The gene calls are TRBV6-1 and TRBJ1-1; weak D call: TRBD1 (6 bases). Germline lookup yields CDR1 MNHNS and CDR2 SASEGT. The CDR3 sequence is 15 residues long. The V and J ends lost 4 bases and 4 bases respectively, with 16 bases between them. The CDR3 region is CASSVTGGLSTEAFF. CDR3 nucleotides: TGTGCCAGCAGTGTCACGGGGGGCTTGAGCACTGAAGCTTTCTTT.

The genes are TRBV25-1 and TRBJ1-6; 10 bases are shared with TRBD1. The trim removed 8 bases at V and 7 bases at J, leaving 2 bases unmatched. Germline V lookup: CDR1 MGHDK, CDR2 SYGVNS. CDR3 length equals 13 residues. The CDR3 loop is CASRDRGNSPLHF. The CDR3 nucleotides read TGTGCCAGCCGGGACAGGGGAAATTCACCCCTCCACTTT.

The chain carries TRBV4-2 and TRBJ2-3; D ambiguous. Germline-derived CDR1 and CDR2 are LGHNA and YNFKEQ. CDR3 length: 15 amino acids. Deletions cut 0 bases from V and 3 bases from J, with 10 bases between. Here the CDR3 DNA reads TGTGCCAGCAGCCAAGATATGGCGGCAACAGATACGCAGTATTTT. Encoded protein: CASSQDMAATDTQYF.

This clonotype was counted only a few times. The chain has TRBV29-1 and TRBJ2-1; 8 bases map to TRBD2. The V segment lost 0 bases and the J segment 0 bases; nucleotides outside the gene matches: 4. From germline, CDR1 is SQVTM and CDR2 ANQGSEA. The CDR3 has 16 residues. The CDR3 region has the DNA TGCAGCGTTGAAGAATGGAGCGGGAGCTCCTACAATGAGCAGTTCTTC. Translating gives CSVEEWSGSSYNEQFF.

The CDR3 DNA reads TGTGCCAGCAGTTCCTACAGAAATCCCGGGACTAGGGGGAGCAATCAGCCCCAGCATTTT. It codes for CASSSYRNPGTRGSNQPQHF. The J gene is TRBJ1-5, the V gene TRBV6-2 or TRBV6-3; possibly TRBD1 for D (6 bases). CDR1 and CDR2 (germline): MNHEY, SVGEGT. This CDR3 has 20 amino acids. Between the trimmed V and J ends, which lost 4 bases and 1 base, there was a span of 26 bases.

V usage is TRBV15 and J usage is TRBJ2-7; 11 positions match TRBD2. Per the germline V gene, CDR1 is LNHNV and CDR2 is YYDKDF (reference sequence). V shed 3 bases, J shed 6 bases, and the junction held 1 base outside the gene matches. The CDR3 covers 13 residues. As DNA, the CDR3 is TGTGCCACCAGCAGGGGACTAGCGGTCGAGCAGTACTTC. This encodes CATSRGLAVEQYF.